This T cell receptor beta chain was identified in a study of CD8+CD57+ T cells in acquired aplastic anemia. Overall study context: Mean DNA quantity obtained from sorted CD4+ and CD8+ cells was around 2.9 ug. Points from the study as a whole: No significant patient-versus-control difference appeared in CD8+ Simpson's diversity. Between patients and controls, over 25 CD8+ CDR3 sequences were found in common.

On this clonotype itself: Antigen specificity is unknown.

The CDR3 has 15 residues. The V gene's germline CDR1 is DFQATT and CDR2 SNEGSKA (reference sequence). The V and J ends lost 6 bases and 8 bases, in that order; junction bases with no gene match: 16. The study profiled TCR beta VDJ and CDR3 using genomic DNA as template. One entry per CDR3 protein results from TCRdb running MiXCR on the reads. This table holds some 410,000 distinct CDR3 sequences, 65% to 75% found once. The chain carries TRBV20-1 and TRBJ2-1; 7 bases align to TRBD2. This sequence was found in a human donor in good health, serving as a control. Sequencing was carried out using sorted CD4+, CD8+, or CD8+CD57+ T cells (not recorded which) from PBMCs. The CDR3 DNA reads as TGCAGTGCGCGGGAGCGCCCTAGCCCAATCCATGAGCAGTTCTTC. Its translation is CSARERPSPIHEQFF.